The sequence of this TCR beta chain was determined in a study of T cells in Graves' hyperthyroidism and ophthalmopathy. Study information: Peripheral blood specimens were obtained at initial diagnosis, prior to any treatment.

What was amplified from RNA transcripts were TCR beta CDR3 regions. TCR CDR3 underwent first-round RT-PCR with the HTBI primer set. TCRdb recomputed calls from the multiplex PCR reads with MiXCR, one row per CDR3 protein. The sample carries around 480,000 distinct CDR3 sequences, approximately 14% recorded once. The V gene end was trimmed by 6 bases and the J gene end by 1 base; junction bases not matched to a gene: 2. In germline, CDR1 is SGHNT, CDR2 YENEEA. This CDR3 contains 14 residues. This clonotype was counted at least ten times. The sample consisted of blood. This rearrangement joins TRBV11-3 to TRBJ2-2; 7 bases fit TRBD1. The receptor's source is a woman between 18 and 29 years old with Graves' hyperthyroidism. CDR3 coding DNA: TGTGCCAGCAGTCGGACAGGGAACACCGGGGAGCTGTTTTTT. This sequence encodes CASSRTGNTGELFF. Filled out from reference TRBV11-3 and TRBJ2-2, the complete variable domain reads EAGVVQSPRYKIIEKKQPVAFWCNPISGHNTLYWYLQNLGQGPELLIRYENEEAVDDSQLPKDRFSAERLKGVDSTLKIQPAELGDSAVYLCASSRTGNTGELFFGEGSRLTVL.